The 15 T cell receptor beta chains given below trace back to one sample, sequenced in a study of T cell responses to AZD1222 COVID-19 vaccine. Some clones are missing from TCRdb's copy, which holds only in-frame ones; the method was immunoSEQ multiplex PCR. Here the sample spans some 86,000 clones, 75% to 85% being singletons. The material sequenced was peripheral blood, taken on day 0 of AZD1222 vaccination. The receptors were gathered from an adult in good health.

The V gene is TRBV7-9, the J gene TRBJ2-1, with 7 bases that match TRBD2. The CDR3 contains 15 residues. Germline lookup yields CDR1 SEHNR and CDR2 FQNEAQ (reference sequence). The junction had 7 bases not matched to a gene; V was cut back by 5 bases and J by 3 bases. The CDR3 bases are TGTGCCAGCAGCCTAGGAGGCGGGGGCTACAATGAGCAGTTCTTC. Its translation is CASSLGGGGYNEQFF.

The V and J genes are TRBV27 and TRBJ2-3; TRBD2 matches 7 bases. Trimming cost V 3 bases and J 0 bases; bases outside gene matches: 12. CDR1 MNHEY and CDR2 SMNVEV come from the germline V gene (reference sequence). This CDR3 has 18 amino acids. DNA for the CDR3: TGTGCCAGCAGTTTTTTTCGTAGTGGGGGGGATAGCACAGATACGCAGTATTTT. This translates into CASSFFRSGGDSTDTQYF.

The chain couples TRBV10-2 to TRBJ2-1; 12 nucleotides align to TRBD2. V shed 8 bases and J 6 bases; nucleotides not matched to a gene: 5. Germline V gene lookup returns CDR1 WSHSY and CDR2 SAAADI. The length of the CDR3 is 14 residues. CDR3 amino acids: CASDLAGGGNEQFF. The DNA of the CDR3 is TGCGCCAGCGATCTAGCGGGAGGGGGCAATGAGCAGTTCTTC.

This chain uses TRBV6-5 with TRBJ1-6; D call uncertain. Trimming left V 6 bases short and J 10 bases short, with 19 bases between. The CDR3 consists of 15 residues. The germline gives CDR1 MNHEY, CDR2 SVGAGI. The CDR3 region has the DNA TGTGCCAGCAGGTCCCCGGCGGGGATAGGGTCACCCCTCCACTTT. This codes for CASRSPAGIGSPLHF.

The gene calls are TRBV5-1 and TRBJ2-3; 12 bases agree with TRBD1. CDR1 SGHRS and CDR2 YFSETQ come from the germline V gene. After removal of 4 bases from V and 4 bases from J, the junction contained 13 bases not matched to a gene. The CDR3 covers 18 residues. CDR3 sequence: CASSRQFDGTGGPDTQYF. Here the CDR3 DNA reads TGCGCCAGCAGCCGCCAATTTGACGGGACAGGGGGCCCAGATACGCAGTATTTT.

The V gene is TRBV21-1, the J gene TRBJ1-1; the table gives TRBD1 as D, unverified against the DNA. TRBV21-1 is termed a pseudogene. The CDR3 loop spans 14 amino acids. The CDR3 bases are TGTGCCAGCAAAGCAGGGTTCGGGAACACTGAAGCTTTCTTT. Translation gives CASKAGFGNTEAFF.

Only one count was recorded for this clone. The chain has TRBV19 and TRBJ2-1, with TRBD2 identical over 8 bases. V lost 0 bases and J lost 15; bases outside the gene matches: 16. Per germline, CDR1 LNHDA and CDR2 SQIVND (reference sequence). This CDR3 has 16 amino acids. CDR3 loop: CASSIDFSGVQKGVFF. For the CDR3, the DNA is TGTGCCAGTAGTATAGATTTTAGCGGGGTACAGAAGGGGGTGTTCTTC. Variable domain in full (rest from reference TRBV19 and TRBJ2-1): DGGITQSPKYLFRKEGQNVTLSCEQNLNHDAMYWYRQDPGQGLRLIYYSQIVNDFQKGDIAEGYSVSREKKESFPLTVTSAQKNPTAFYLCASSIDFSGVQKGVFFGPGTRLTVL.

The CDR3 loop is CASSYRDRPQYF. For the CDR3, the DNA is TGTGCCAGTAGCTACCGGGACCGCCCGCAGTATTTT. J is TRBJ2-3 and V is TRBV19; D may be TRBD1 or TRBD2 (5 bases each). Germline V lookup: CDR1 LNHDA, CDR2 SQIVND (reference sequence). V was shortened by 6 bases and J by 10 bases, with 14 bases between the two germline ends. The CDR3 consists of 12 residues.

The CDR3 DNA sequence: TGTGCCAGCAGCCCGGGACTAGACCAGCCCCAGCATTTT. As protein: CASSPGLDQPQHF. The chain uses TRBV3-1 (or the pseudogene TRBV3-2) and TRBJ1-5; possibly TRBD1 for D (5 bases). Trimming stripped 4 bases from V and 7 bases from J, with 11 bases between. Germline CDR1 is LGHDT and CDR2 is YNNKEL (reference sequence). This CDR3 contains 13 residues.

The V and J genes are TRBV30 and TRBJ1-1, with 11 bases lining up with TRBD1. After removal of 5 bases from V and 4 bases from J, the junction contained 6 bases not matched to a gene. Germline V gives CDR1 GTSNPN, CDR2 SVGIG (reference sequence). The CDR3 contains 14 residues. The CDR3 protein is CAWEGQGAATEAFF. The CDR3 DNA follows: TGTGCCTGGGAAGGACAGGGGGCGGCCACTGAAGCTTTCTTT.

This clone was recorded at least ten times. The V call is TRBV14, the J call TRBJ2-3, with no clear D. CDR1 is SGHDN, CDR2 FVKESK, per germline. Trimming took off 0 bases at V and 2 bases at J, with 3 bases between the two ends. The CDR3 runs to 13 residues. CDR3 amino acids: CASSQDDTDTQYF. Here the CDR3 DNA reads TGTGCCAGCAGCCAAGATGACACAGATACGCAGTATTTT.

The chain uses TRBV7-8 and TRBJ2-1; D remains ambiguous. The CDR3 length is 16 residues. Germline V gives CDR1 SGHVS, CDR2 FQNEAQ. V lost 4 bases and J 9 bases, leaving 22 bases between the germline ends. CDR3 loop: CASSSETFLVSGEQFF. In nucleotides, the CDR3 is TGTGCCAGCAGCTCAGAGACATTTCTCGTTTCTGGTGAGCAGTTCTTC.

The chain recombines TRBV12-3 or TRBV12-4 with TRBJ1-1; D gene uncertain. Trimming left V 6 bases short and J 1 base short, with 9 bases between. CDR3 length equals 13 residues. The CDR3 spells CASSRTSNTEAFF. The CDR3 nucleotides read TGTGCCAGCAGCCGGACCTCGAACACTGAAGCTTTCTTT.

This sequence joins TRBV30 and TRBJ1-2, with 7 positions matching TRBD1. V shed 0 bases and J 8 bases; nucleotides not matched to a gene: 9. The length of the CDR3 is 14 residues. CDR1 is GTSNPN and CDR2 is SVGIG in the germline V gene (reference sequence). Here the CDR3 DNA reads TGTGCCTGGAGTGTAACGGGCAGGGGGGGAGGCTACACCTTC. This codes for CAWSVTGRGGGYTF.

J is TRBJ1-2 and V is TRBV29-1; 7 nucleotides line up with TRBD1. The CDR3 has 13 amino acids. V lost 5 bases and J lost 1; bases outside the gene matches: 4. In germline, CDR1 is SQVTM, CDR2 ANQGSEA. As DNA, the CDR3 is TGCAGCGTTCGGGACAGCGGTAACTATGGCTACACCTTC. Protein: CSVRDSGNYGYTF.